These 30 T cell receptor beta chains were sequenced from one sample in a study of cytomegalovirus exposure and HLA in healthy donors. PCR primers comprised 60 Vbeta and 13 Jbeta primers. Here immunoSEQ multiplex PCR was the method, and the copy in TCRdb shows in-frame clones only, minus some. This repertoire shows approximately 150,000 clones, 60% to 85% found once; its top ten account for 7.4%. Sequencing used PBMCs. The receptors come from a male donor in good health and CMV-seropositive.

This rearrangement joins TRBV15 to TRBJ1-5; TRBD1 might be the D (6 bases). The ends were cut back, 6 bases at V and 7 bases at J, with 10 bases in the middle. This CDR3 comprises 12 residues. The germline V gene has CDR1 LNHNV and CDR2 YYDKDF (reference sequence). CDR3: CATRVGAQPQHF. CDR3 DNA: TGTGCCACCAGGGTGGGGGCCCAGCCCCAGCATTTT.

CDR3 in DNA: TGCGCCAGCAGCGGGGACAGTAGCACAGATACGCAGTATTTT. The encoded protein is CASSGDSSTDTQYF. The V gene is TRBV5-1, the J gene TRBJ2-3; 7 nucleotides match TRBD1. The trim removed 4 bases at V and 0 bases at J, leaving 2 bases unmatched. The CDR3 runs 14 residues. Germline V gene sequence: CDR1 SGHRS, CDR2 YFSETQ.

CDR3 in DNA: TGTGCCAGCTCACAGAGACAGTACCGCTCCTACGAGCAGTACTTC. Protein: CASSQRQYRSYEQYF. The rearrangement links TRBV18 to TRBJ2-7; the D gene is possibly TRBD1 (5 bases). Trimming removed 4 bases at V and 0 bases at J, with 13 bases between. Germline V gene data show CDR1 as KGHSH and CDR2 as LQKENI. The CDR3 totals 15 residues.

The chain uses TRBV7-8 and TRBJ1-1; D is uncertain. Trimming pared 5 bases from V and 1 base from J, leaving 8 bases between. Germline CDR1 is SGHVS and CDR2 is FQNEAQ. The CDR3 runs 13 residues. CDR3 DNA sequence: TGTGCCAGCAGCCCCCGGGGGAACACTGAAGCTTTCTTT. This gives the protein CASSPRGNTEAFF.

CDR3 amino acids: CAWSVRSAEGYNYGYTF. CDR3 bases: TGTGCCTGGAGTGTACGGTCTGCGGAGGGTTACAACTATGGCTACACCTTC. The chain carries TRBV30 and TRBJ1-2; D unresolved. This CDR3 has 17 residues. V lost 0 bases, J lost 2 bases, and 19 bases lay in between. Germline lookup yields CDR1 GTSNPN and CDR2 SVGIG (reference sequence).

The V and J genes are TRBV2 and TRBJ2-1, with TRBD1 as a possible D gene (6 bases). Trimming stripped 2 bases from V and 2 bases from J, with 10 bases between. This CDR3 contains 15 residues. The germline V gene encodes CDR1 SNHLY and CDR2 FYNNEI. CDR3 protein: CASSETRGTYNEQFF. DNA for the CDR3: TGTGCCAGCAGTGAAACCAGGGGAACCTACAATGAGCAGTTCTTC.

The CDR3 coding sequence is TGTGCCAGCAGTGATCAGGAGAACACCGGGGAGCTGTTTTTT. Protein sequence: CASSDQENTGELFF. V and J are TRBV6-1 and TRBJ2-2; D gene ambiguous. The CDR3 extends over 14 amino acids. CDR1 MNHNS and CDR2 SASEGT come from the germline V gene. V gave up 3 bases and J gave up 1 base, with 6 bases separating them.

This clone has just a few counts. J is TRBJ1-6 and V is TRBV5-1, with 9 nucleotides matching TRBD1. The germline V gene has CDR1 SGHRS and CDR2 YFSETQ. V gave up 4 bases and J gave up 9 bases; unmatched junction bases: 5. The CDR3 has 14 amino acids. CDR3 coding DNA: TGCGCCAGCAGCCAAGGGACAGGGAGTTCACCCCTCCACTTT. Protein: CASSQGTGSSPLHF.

This chain joins TRBV5-1 and TRBJ2-3, with TRBD1 as a possible D gene (6 bases). The germline gives CDR1 SGHRS, CDR2 YFSETQ. The CDR3 length is 14 residues. V gave up 4 bases and J gave up 1 base, with 10 bases separating them. CDR3 sequence: CASSGPGGTDTQYF. CDR3 in DNA: TGCGCCAGCAGCGGGCCAGGGGGCACAGATACGCAGTATTTT.

This clone was found a few times. As DNA, the CDR3 is TGTGCCAGCAGTTTATCGGACCCGGGGGGGACTGAAGCTTTCTTT. This sequence encodes CASSLSDPGGTEAFF. V usage is TRBV27 and J usage is TRBJ1-1; D is perhaps TRBD1 (5 bases). This CDR3 has 15 residues. Deletions cut 0 bases from V and 5 bases from J, with 13 bases between. The germline V gene encodes CDR1 MNHEY and CDR2 SMNVEV (reference sequence).

The chain carries TRBV2 and TRBJ2-5; 8 positions match TRBD1. CDR3 length equals 14 residues. The V gene end was trimmed by 4 bases and the J gene end by 4 bases; junction bases not matched to a gene: 5. The germline V gene has CDR1 SNHLY and CDR2 FYNNEI. The CDR3 DNA follows: TGTGCCAGCAGTGCCAGGACAGGGCGAGAGACCCAGTACTTC. Translation: CASSARTGRETQYF.

This chain connects TRBV2 to TRBJ1-1; tentatively, D is TRBD1 (5 bases). Germline loops: CDR1 SNHLY, CDR2 FYNNEI. The length of the CDR3 is 14 residues. Trimming removed 1 base from V and 2 bases from J, with 8 bases in between. The CDR3 loop is CASSEEWTNTEAFF. The CDR3 bases are TGTGCCAGCAGTGAAGAATGGACAAACACTGAAGCTTTCTTT.

As concerns this clone: A junction boundary mismatches the germline segment, possibly from a read error. The gene calls are TRBV7-7 and TRBJ1-3; D might be TRBD1 (6 bases). There are 16 residues in the CDR3. Germline V CDR1 and CDR2: SSHAT, FNYEAQ (reference sequence). In nucleotides, the CDR3 is TGTGCTAGCAGCCCCTACCCCAGGGGCTCTGGAAACACCATATATTTT. It is translated as CASSPYPRGSGNTIYF.

The chain links TRBV5-1 to TRBJ1-2, with 12 bases aligning to TRBD1. CDR1 is SGHRS and CDR2 is YFSETQ in the germline V gene. This CDR3 spans 17 amino acids. Germline trimming cut 1 base from V and 0 bases from J; bases unmatched to any gene: 4. The CDR3 DNA reads TGCGCCAGCAGCTTGTTGGGGACAGGGGGCCCTAACTATGGCTACACCTTC. The encoded protein is CASSLLGTGGPNYGYTF.

V usage is TRBV30 and J usage is TRBJ1-5, with D uncertain. This CDR3 has 15 amino acids. The germline V gene encodes CDR1 GTSNPN and CDR2 SVGIG (reference sequence). V lost 1 base to trimming and J lost 1 base, with 11 bases between them. The DNA of the CDR3 is TGTGCCTGGAGTGGGTTCGGCGGGAGCAATCAGCCCCAGCATTTT. Protein: CAWSGFGGSNQPQHF.

This clone has just one count. This rearrangement joins TRBV7-6 to TRBJ1-6; D gene unclear. V lost 5 bases and J lost 1, with 15 bases in between. The CDR3 runs to 17 residues. In germline, CDR1 is SGHVS, CDR2 FNYEAQ. In nucleotides, the CDR3 is TGTGCCAGCAGCCCAAGAGGCGGGGAATCCTATAATTCACCCCTCCACTTT. Translation gives CASSPRGGESYNSPLHF.

The V and J genes are TRBV5-1 and TRBJ1-5; a weak D match, TRBD1 (6 bases). The CDR3 totals 13 residues. Germline V gives CDR1 SGHRS, CDR2 YFSETQ. Trimming stripped 2 bases from V and 7 bases from J, with 10 bases between. The CDR3 region has the DNA TGCGCCAGCAGCTTACAGGGTGGCCAGCCCCAGCATTTT. This codes for CASSLQGGQPQHF.

V gene TRBV5-6 combines with J gene TRBJ1-2; 10 bases match TRBD1. The CDR3 contains 14 residues. The V segment lost 0 bases and the J segment 8 bases; nucleotides outside the gene matches: 4. Germline V gene sequence: CDR1 SGHDT, CDR2 YYEEEE. CDR3 sequence reads: CASSLGQGAFGYTF. CDR3 sequence (DNA): TGTGCCAGCAGCTTGGGACAGGGGGCATTCGGCTACACCTTC.

The CDR3 here is CASSLAAGANEKLFF. The CDR3 nucleotides read TGCGCCAGCAGCTTGGCGGCAGGGGCGAATGAAAAACTGTTTTTT. The V gene is TRBV5-1, the J gene TRBJ1-4, with a weak D call TRBD1 (6 bases). Germline V gene data show CDR1 as SGHRS and CDR2 as YFSETQ. Trimming pared 0 bases from V and 5 bases from J, leaving 11 bases between. The CDR3 length is 15 residues.

J is TRBJ1-4 and V is TRBV7-6, with D possibly TRBD1 on 6 matching bases. The CDR3 runs to 16 residues. Germline loops: CDR1 SGHVS, CDR2 FNYEAQ. The V end was cut by 2 bases, the J end by 7 bases, with 17 bases between. The CDR3 region is CASSLSSLQGAEKLFF. The CDR3 coding sequence is TGTGCCAGCAGCTTATCTTCATTACAGGGTGCTGAAAAACTGTTTTTT.

This CDR3 reads CASSPGTGRDEQYF. CDR3 bases: TGTGCCAGCAGCCCCGGGACAGGGCGGGACGAGCAGTACTTC. The chain couples TRBV11-3 to TRBJ2-7, with 9 positions matching TRBD1. V gave up 5 bases and J gave up 5 bases; unmatched junction bases: 7. CDR3 length: 14 residues. CDR1 is SGHNT and CDR2 is YENEEA in the germline V gene.

The rearrangement links TRBV13 to TRBJ2-1; perhaps TRBD1 as D (5 bases). CDR3 length: 14 residues. V lost 3 bases to trimming and J lost 8 bases, with 14 bases between them. CDR1 and CDR2 from the germline V gene are PRHDT and FYEKMQ (reference sequence). The CDR3 is CASSLGHKGHEQFF. In nucleotides, the CDR3 is TGTGCCAGCAGCTTGGGGCACAAAGGTCATGAGCAGTTCTTC.

This clone was picked up one time. The chain carries TRBV7-2 and TRBJ1-2, with D possibly being TRBD1 (5 bases). The CDR3 totals 12 residues. Trimming cost V 3 bases and J 4 bases, with 6 bases left between them. Germline-derived CDR1 and CDR2 are SGHTA and FQGNSA. The CDR3 DNA reads as TGTGCCAGCAGCTTGGGGCCCTATGGCTACACCTTC. Translation: CASSLGPYGYTF.

V usage is TRBV11-2 and J usage is TRBJ2-7; maybe TRBD1 (6 bases). Trimming left V 4 bases short and J 3 bases short, with 13 bases between. Germline CDR1 SGHAT, CDR2 FQNNGV. The CDR3 length is 14 residues. The CDR3 loop reads CASSSRTANYEQYF. The CDR3 region has the DNA TGTGCCAGCAGCTCCCGGACAGCCAACTACGAGCAGTACTTC.

Note on this clone: Compared with germline, one end of the junction differs, possibly owing to a read error. The rearrangement links TRBV7-9 to TRBJ2-1; 7 bases align to TRBD1. The CDR3 consists of 12 residues. CDR1 and CDR2 from the germline V gene are SEHNR and FQNEAQ (reference sequence). CDR3 sequence (DNA): TGTTCCAGCAGCTACGACGGGACAGCGGTGCTCTTC. Amino acid sequence: CSSSYDGTAVLF. The full variable domain, rest sourced from reference TRBV7-9 and TRBJ2-1, is DTGVSQNPRHKITKRGQNVTFRCDPISEHNRLYWYRQTLGQGPEFLTYFQNEAQLEKSRLLSDRFSAERPKGSFSTLEIQRTEQGDSAMYLCSSSYDGTAVLFGPGTRLTVL.

This clone turned up a few times. The V call is TRBV4-3, the J call TRBJ2-3, with 9 bases matching TRBD1. Germline assignment: CDR1 LGHNA and CDR2 YSLEER. This CDR3 region has 17 residues. J lost 1 base, V lost 3 bases, and 8 bases had no gene match. DNA for the CDR3: TGCGCCAGCAGCCACAACTTCGGGACAGGGCGCACAGATACGCAGTATTTT. Amino acid sequence: CASSHNFGTGRTDTQYF.

The gene calls are TRBV9 and TRBJ1-3; 8 bases are a match to TRBD1. V lost 5 bases to trimming and J lost 7 bases; unmatched junction nucleotides: 11. The germline V gene encodes CDR1 SGDLS and CDR2 YYNGEE. The CDR3 runs to 15 residues. CDR3 bases: TGTGCCAGCAGTCGTAGCGGTCAGGGGGCTAACACCATATATTTT. Protein: CASSRSGQGANTIYF.

This clone has a single count. The chain recombines TRBV6-5 with TRBJ2-1; 10 bases match TRBD2. The CDR3 is 16 residues long. From germline, CDR1 is MNHEY and CDR2 SVGAGI. Germline trimming cut 4 bases from V and 4 bases from J; bases unmatched to any gene: 7. The CDR3 spells CASSSGPSGGYNEQFF. DNA of the CDR3: TGTGCCAGCAGTTCCGGGCCTAGCGGGGGTTACAATGAGCAGTTCTTC.

The chain uses TRBV6-5 and TRBJ2-7; the match to TRBD1 covers 9 bases. Germline V gene sequence: CDR1 MNHEY, CDR2 SVGAGI. The length of the CDR3 is 11 residues. Trimming cost V 5 bases and J 11 bases; bases outside gene matches: 4. CDR3 protein: CASSGTGPEYF. The CDR3 DNA sequence: TGTGCCAGCAGTGGGACAGGGCCGGAGTACTTC.

This clone was seen only a few times. CDR3 sequence reads: CASSQGQGALSGANVLTF. The CDR3 DNA sequence: TGTGCCAGCAGCCAAGGTCAGGGGGCGCTTTCTGGGGCCAACGTCCTGACTTTC. The chain combines TRBV4-2 with TRBJ2-6; 8 bases are a match to TRBD1. This CDR3 is built from 18 residues. Germline values: CDR1 LGHNA, CDR2 YNFKEQ. J was trimmed by 1 base and V by 1 base; bases with no gene match: 6.